This T cell receptor (beta chain) was recorded in a study of OX40 agonist ivuxolimab in advanced cancers. Study-wide context: The costimulatory receptor OX40 (CD134) was targeted by ivuxolimab, a fully human IgG2 agonistic monoclonal antibody. Patients were allowed to have had prior anti-PD-1, anti-PD-L1 or anti-CTLA-4 therapy, and 40% of the dose-escalation patients had been treated with checkpoint inhibitors. The dose-escalation cohort was about 83% male with a mean age of about 58 years, ranging from roughly 20 to 80. The paper covers the monotherapy dose-escalation part of the phase I ivuxolimab trial, which included N of about 50 patients. Of the roughly 52 dose-escalation patients, hepatocellular carcinoma was present in around 19, melanoma in around 15, renal cell carcinoma in 9 and head and neck cancer in 9. Intravenous ivuxolimab was administered to patients every 2 weeks at six dose levels: 0.01, 0.1, 0.3, 1.5, 3 and 10 mg/kg. The purpose of peripheral TCRbeta sequencing was to test whether ivuxolimab changed TCR sequence diversity and led to clonal T-cell expansion. Three dose-escalation patients achieved partial responses, one with hepatocellular carcinoma and two with cutaneous melanoma.

The trial excluded patients who had a history of autoimmune disease or were on systemic immunosuppression. In every dose cohort, peripheral blood was drawn for TCR sequencing at baseline, cycle 4 day 1, and cycle 7 day 1. Samples came from an open-label, multicenter, first-in-human phase I dose-escalation trial of ivuxolimab. Adults with locally advanced or metastatic melanoma, renal cell, hepatocellular, or head and neck squamous cell carcinoma were enrolled in the trial. Before TCR sequencing, CD4+ and CD8+ T cells were separately sorted from peripheral blood. With respect to this clone: Its recognized antigen is unknown. Qualities for individual bases were not recorded, and no much larger clone is one base off.

Paper-wide results and their limitations: Antigen specificity was not determined for the clonally expanded peripheral T cells. After ivuxolimab, CD8+ T cells had more expanded clones than CD4+ T cells on average. In the 0.1-3.0 mg/kg groups, partial responders were among the patients with the lowest normalized peripheral clonal expansion, particularly in CD8+ T cells. At doses from 0.1 to 3.0 mg/kg, clonal expansion was seen in both CD4+ and CD8+ blood T cells between baseline and week 6. Low levels of normalized T-cell clonal expansion were also seen in some patients who did not respond.

The germline V gene gives CDR1 as SGHAT and CDR2 as FQNNGV. The CDR3 numbers 13 residues from cysteine through phenylalanine. The sequence is cut down to CDR3 DNA, 39 bases in frame from base 1. V sheds 5 bases and J sheds 4 bases, leaving 11 bases between their ends. To sequence the TCRbeta CDR3 region, genomic DNA was isolated from the sorted cells. The immunoSEQ Assay was used to sequence the TCRbeta CDR3 regions. TCRdb provides this immuneACCESS table in a form limited to in-frame rearrangements. Some clones are lacking; in checked studies, under half of them reflect an unresolved V gene, and why the rest are absent is not known. Across this sample there are about 84,000 clones, with approximately 85% seen only once. The top ten constitute around 0.2% of the sample.

This sequence originates from an adult with an advanced solid tumor such as melanoma, head and neck, liver or kidney cancer. The sequences come from CD4+ or CD8+ T cells sorted from blood, collected in a trial of the OX40 agonist ivuxolimab. The chain joins TRBV11-2 to TRBJ1-1; no confident D gene assignment can be made. CDR3 loop: CASSRDGPTEAFF. The nucleotides read TGTGCCAGCAGCCGAGACGGCCCCACTGAAGCTTTCTTT.